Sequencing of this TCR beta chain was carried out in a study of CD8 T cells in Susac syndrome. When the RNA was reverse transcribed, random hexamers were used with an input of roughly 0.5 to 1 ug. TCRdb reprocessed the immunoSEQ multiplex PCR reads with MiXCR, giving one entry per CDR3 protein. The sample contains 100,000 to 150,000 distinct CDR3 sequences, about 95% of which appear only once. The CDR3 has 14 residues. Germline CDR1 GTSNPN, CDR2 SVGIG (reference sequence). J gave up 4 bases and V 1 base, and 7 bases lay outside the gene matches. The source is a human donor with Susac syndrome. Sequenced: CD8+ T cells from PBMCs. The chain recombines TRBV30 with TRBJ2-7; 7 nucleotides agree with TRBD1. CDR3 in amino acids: CAWSADRVYYEQYF. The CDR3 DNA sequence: TGTGCCTGGAGTGCCGACAGGGTGTATTACGAGCAGTACTTC.